Listed here are 10 T cell receptor beta chains from one sample, sequenced in a study of beta chain features in type 1 diabetes. Whole-study results and caveats: Moderate but significant shortening of TCRB CDR3s was recorded in all four CD4+ subsets from Type 1 diabetes patients.

Their antigens remain unidentified. Every bit of the isolated RNA underwent reverse transcription, so sequencing read expressed TCRB transcripts. The data were produced by immunoSEQ multiplex PCR, yet TCRdb's version contains in-frame clones alone and is incomplete. The sample records a few hundred thousand clones, over 8.5% being singletons. Sequenced: central memory CD4+ T cells from blood. The receptor source for this set is a man aged 25-45 years with type 1 diabetes.

This clone was detected a few times. The J gene is TRBJ1-5, the V gene TRBV19; D is undetermined. Looked up from germline, CDR1 is LNHDA and CDR2 is SQIVND (reference sequence). Trimming removed 10 bases at V and 5 bases at J, with 15 bases between. The CDR3 covers 13 residues. CDR3 sequence (DNA): TGTGCCACCTCAAAGCGGCTCGATCAGCCCCAGCATTTT. Protein sequence: CATSKRLDQPQHF.

The rearrangement links TRBV13 to TRBJ2-7, with unresolved D. The CDR3 runs 11 residues. Per germline, CDR1 PRHDT and CDR2 FYEKMQ (reference sequence). V was pared by 5 bases and J by 3 bases, with 5 bases between. The CDR3 sequence: CASSRYYEQYF. The CDR3 DNA follows: TGTGCCAGCAGCAGATACTACGAGCAGTACTTC.

The genes are TRBV5-1 and TRBJ2-1; 9 bases are shared with TRBD2. The CDR3 is 14 residues long. Germline-derived CDR1 and CDR2 are SGHRS and YFSETQ. V shed 0 bases and J 10 bases; nucleotides not matched to a gene: 5. The chain's CDR3 is CASSLEPSGVEQFF. The DNA for the CDR3 is TGCGCCAGCAGCTTGGAACCTAGCGGGGTAGAGCAGTTCTTC. The full variable domain, completed using reference TRBV5-1 and TRBJ2-1, is KAGVTQTPRYLIKTRGQQVTLSCSPISGHRSVSWYQQTPGQGLQFLFEYFSETQRNKGNFPGRFSGRQFSNSRSEMNVSTLELGDSALYLCASSLEPSGVEQFFGPGTRLTVL.

The gene calls are TRBV7-7 and TRBJ2-2, with D unclear. Germline V gives CDR1 SSHAT, CDR2 FNYEAQ (reference sequence). The CDR3 sequence is 14 residues long. V lost 3 bases to trimming and J lost 1 base, with 6 bases between them. The chain's CDR3 is CASSLVGNTGELFF. In DNA form, the CDR3 reads TGTGCCAGCAGCTTGGTAGGGAACACCGGGGAGCTGTTTTTT.

This clone was seen a handful of times. The chain employs TRBV5-1 and TRBJ2-1; no firm D call. Trimming shortened V by 1 base and J by 7 bases, and 3 bases separated the two germline ends. Germline-derived CDR1 and CDR2 are SGHRS and YFSETQ. The CDR3 has 11 amino acids. The DNA for the CDR3 is TGCGCCAGCAGCTTGCAGAATGAGCAGTTCTTC. It encodes CASSLQNEQFF.

This clone has only a few counts. J is TRBJ1-1 and V is TRBV6-5; no clear D gene. V was shortened by 5 bases and J by 0 bases, with 13 bases between the two germline ends. The germline V gene encodes CDR1 MNHEY and CDR2 SVGAGI. There are 15 residues in the CDR3. The CDR3 DNA reads TGTGCCAGCAGTCCCCATCAGGAGGTGAACACTGAAGCTTTCTTT. Its protein product is CASSPHQEVNTEAFF.

The gene calls are TRBV19 and TRBJ2-2; possibly TRBD1 for D (5 bases). Trimming shortened V by 2 bases and J by 10 bases, and 14 bases separated the two germline ends. The CDR3 is 14 amino acids. Germline assignment: CDR1 LNHDA and CDR2 SQIVND (reference sequence). The CDR3 protein is CASSIRQGPEELFF. The CDR3 DNA reads TGTGCCAGTAGTATACGTCAGGGTCCCGAGGAGCTGTTTTTT.

This chain uses TRBV28 with TRBJ1-1; D possibly corresponds to TRBD1 (5 bases). V lost 5 bases to trimming and J lost 1 base, with 14 bases between them. The CDR3 extends over 15 amino acids. The germline CDR1 and CDR2 sequences are MDHEN and SYDVKM. The CDR3 protein is CASSPPGGGNTEAFF. DNA of the CDR3: TGTGCCAGCAGTCCACCTGGGGGGGGGAACACTGAAGCTTTCTTT.

The rearrangement uses TRBV20-1 and TRBJ1-1; tentatively, D is TRBD1 (5 bases). CDR1 and CDR2 (germline): DFQATT, SNEGSKA (reference sequence). CDR3 length: 10 residues. The CDR3 region has the DNA TGCGGGGGGTTGGACACTGAAGCTTTCTTT. Amino acids: CGGLDTEAFF.

This sequence joins TRBV25-1 and TRBJ2-3; D could derive from TRBD1 or TRBD2 (7 bases each). Germline V gene data show CDR1 as MGHDK and CDR2 as SYGVNS. CDR3 length: 13 residues. V was trimmed by 8 bases and J by 4 bases, leaving 13 bases between them. CDR3 nucleotides: TGTGCCAGCCAGGGGGGGGGTGCAGATACGCAGTATTTT. Encoded protein: CASQGGGADTQYF.